These 26 T cell receptor beta chains share one sample of origin, sequenced in a study of blood T cells in healthy people across ages. Through a sample-barcoded 5' primer and a J-beta primer mix, a second PCR was run for 7 to 11 cycles. TCRdb re-derived calls from the 5' RACE reads in MiXCR, one entry per CDR3 protein. The sample has approximately 600,000 distinct CDR3 sequences; 45% to 65% are singletons. Specimen: blood. The receptors stem from a man aged 55 to 70 in good health.

This clonotype was observed many times. This chain links TRBV5-5 with TRBJ2-7, with D perhaps matching TRBD1 (6 bases). Germline CDR1 and CDR2: SGHKS and YYEKEE (reference sequence). This CDR3 has 14 residues. Trimming cost V 3 bases and J 0 bases, with 10 bases left between them. The CDR3 sequence is CASSWDTSSYEQYF. The CDR3 nucleotides read TGTGCCAGCAGCTGGGACACCAGCTCCTACGAGCAGTACTTC.

This clonotype was detected a few times. CDR3 protein: CAISERGRWETQYF. CDR3 DNA sequence: TGTGCCATCAGTGAGAGGGGGCGTTGGGAGACCCAGTACTTC. The chain couples TRBV10-3 to TRBJ2-5; 7 bases are shared with TRBD1. The CDR3 contains 14 residues. The junction had 5 bases not matched to a gene; V was cut back by 2 bases and J by 5 bases. Per germline, CDR1 ENHRY and CDR2 SYGVKD.

This chain links TRBV29-1 with TRBJ2-3; TRBD2 might be the D (6 bases). This CDR3 has 12 residues. Germline lookup yields CDR1 SQVTM and CDR2 ANQGSEA. V was cut by 6 bases and J by 3 bases, with 10 bases left in between. In DNA form, the CDR3 reads TGCAGCGTCGGAGGGGATACAGATACGCAGTATTTT. It codes for CSVGGDTDTQYF.

Regarding this clonotype: A junction boundary mismatches the germline segment, possibly from a read error. V gene TRBV6-4 combines with J gene TRBJ2-1; 8 nucleotides align to TRBD2. This CDR3 comprises 16 residues. The germline V gene has CDR1 MRHNA and CDR2 SNTAGT. CDR3 nucleotides: TGTGCCTGCAGGAAGGTCGGGGGGGCCGTGGCCAATGAGCAGTTCTTC. Residues: CACRKVGGAVANEQFF.

The chain employs TRBV20-1 and TRBJ2-7, with 7 bases matching TRBD1. Losses at the gene ends were 5 bases for V and 3 bases for J; bases not matched to a gene: 7. CDR3 length equals 13 residues. CDR1 and CDR2 from the germline V gene are DFQATT and SNEGSKA (reference sequence). The CDR3 is CSASGGQNYEQYF. The DNA of the CDR3 is TGCAGTGCTTCAGGGGGACAAAACTACGAGCAGTACTTC.

This chain links TRBV6-2 or TRBV6-3 with TRBJ2-5; TRBD2 matches 8 bases. Germline V gene data show CDR1 as MNHEY and CDR2 as SVGEGT. Losses at the gene ends were 4 bases for V and 1 base for J; bases not matched to a gene: 11. CDR3 length equals 17 residues. CDR3 nucleotide sequence: TGTGCCAGCAGTTCAGGCCCGGGGGGGACGCTCCAAGAGACCCAGTACTTC. It encodes CASSSGPGGTLQETQYF.

The chain has TRBV3-1 and TRBJ2-3; 11 bases fit TRBD2. V lost 4 bases to trimming and J lost 7 bases; unmatched junction nucleotides: 10. The CDR3 totals 16 residues. Germline lookup yields CDR1 LGHDT and CDR2 YNNKEL (reference sequence). The DNA of the CDR3 is TGTGCCAGCAGCCGCGTACTAGCGGGGGAACGTAATACGCAGTATTTT. It translates to CASSRVLAGERNTQYF.

The chain carries TRBV20-1 and TRBJ2-7; TRBD2 matches 11 bases. The CDR3 contains 14 residues. The V gene's germline CDR1 is DFQATT and CDR2 SNEGSKA (reference sequence). V dropped 6 bases and J dropped 2; count of bases not matched to a gene: 6. The CDR3 DNA sequence: TGCAGTGCCACCGGGACTAGCGGTACCTACGAGCAGTACTTC. Its protein is CSATGTSGTYEQYF.

The V call is TRBV10-3, the J call TRBJ2-1; D possibly uses TRBD1 or TRBD2 (5 bases each). Trimming shortened V by 0 bases and J by 1 base, and 13 bases separated the two germline ends. The CDR3 is made up of 17 amino acids. Germline CDR1 is ENHRY and CDR2 is SYGVKD. The CDR3: CAISESWGFKSYNEQFF. In DNA, the CDR3 is TGTGCCATCAGTGAGTCGTGGGGGTTTAAGTCCTACAATGAGCAGTTCTTC.

In its sample, this clonotype was seen a few times. The J gene is TRBJ2-3, the V gene TRBV12-3 or TRBV12-4, with D perhaps matching TRBD1 (5 bases). CDR3 length: 14 amino acids. V was shortened by 5 bases and J by 0 bases, with 9 bases between the two germline ends. The CDR3 DNA reads as TGTGCCAGCAGTCCAGGGTTTAGCACAGATACGCAGTATTTT. It translates to CASSPGFSTDTQYF.

V is TRBV27 and J is TRBJ2-1; D ambiguous. The CDR3 extends over 14 amino acids. The germline V and J ends were trimmed by 10 bases and 8 bases, with 21 bases remaining between them. Germline V gene sequence: CDR1 MNHEY, CDR2 SMNVEV (reference sequence). The CDR3 bases are TGTGCCACCAAATGGAGCTGGATGGTCTATGAGCAGTTCTTC. Protein sequence: CATKWSWMVYEQFF.

The V gene is TRBV12-3 or TRBV12-4, the J gene TRBJ1-1; no clear D gene. V lost 4 bases, J lost 1 base, and 10 bases lay in between. The CDR3 is made up of 14 amino acids. CDR3 in amino acids: CASSSSQANTEAFF. Here the CDR3 DNA reads TGTGCCAGCAGTTCCTCGCAAGCGAACACTGAAGCTTTCTTT.

This chain joins TRBV15 and TRBJ1-1, with a possible D match to TRBD1 (6 bases). CDR1 is LNHNV, CDR2 YYDKDF, per germline (reference sequence). This CDR3 has 13 amino acids. V was pared by 1 base and J by 9 bases, with 12 bases between. The DNA for the CDR3 is TGTGCCACCAGCAGAGGTACAGGGAACCAAGCTTTCTTT. It translates to CATSRGTGNQAFF.

With regard to this clonotype: This clone may be a read error of a much larger clone one base away. The genes are TRBV24-1 and TRBJ2-1, with 9 bases aligning to TRBD2. This CDR3 contains 15 residues. J gave up 6 bases and V 9 bases, and 11 bases lay outside the gene matches. Germline lookup yields CDR1 KGHDR and CDR2 SFDVKD. The CDR3 DNA reads TGTGCCACCGGGTCTTGCGGGGGGGCCGGCAATGAGCAGTTCTTC. As protein: CATGSCGGAGNEQFF.

The V and J genes are TRBV6-6 and TRBJ1-4; D not certain. The CDR3 totals 14 residues. Germline CDR1 is MNHNY and CDR2 is SVGAGI (reference sequence). Trimming pared 10 bases from V and 0 bases from J, leaving 12 bases between. The CDR3 sequence: CATSWRTTNEKLFF. In DNA form, the CDR3 reads TGTGCCACCTCGTGGAGAACAACTAATGAAAAACTGTTTTTT.

This clonotype was found once. The V call is TRBV4-1, the J call TRBJ2-1; TRBD2 aligns across 9 bases. CDR3 size: 19 residues. Germline CDR1 MGHRA, CDR2 YSYEKL. V shed 2 bases and J 2 bases; nucleotides not matched to a gene: 13. The CDR3 here is CASSQKSGGGAGPYNEQFF. The CDR3 DNA is TGCGCCAGCAGCCAAAAAAGTGGCGGGGGGGCCGGGCCCTACAATGAGCAGTTCTTC.

The V and J genes are TRBV18 and TRBJ1-6; 8 bases are shared with TRBD1. The CDR3 totals 18 residues. V was clipped by 3 bases and J by 4 bases; unmatched bases: 11. Looked up from germline, CDR1 is KGHSH and CDR2 is LQKENI. The CDR3 DNA is TGTGCCAGCTCACCCCAAAGTCGGGACAGGACTTATAATTCACCCCTCCACTTT. This gives the protein CASSPQSRDRTYNSPLHF.

The chain joins TRBV29-1 to TRBJ2-7; 13 bases agree with TRBD2. The CDR3 contains 14 residues. CDR1 SQVTM and CDR2 ANQGSEA come from the germline V gene. Trimming at V came to 6 bases and at J to 6 bases, leaving 8 bases not matched to a gene. The CDR3 coding sequence is TGCAGCGTCCACGGACTAGCGGGGGCTAGCGAGCAGTACTTC. Its translation: CSVHGLAGASEQYF.

This chain uses TRBV27 with TRBJ2-5; tentative D call: TRBD2 (6 bases). CDR3 length: 14 residues. Between the trimmed V and J ends, which lost 6 bases and 5 bases, there was a span of 16 bases. Germline CDR1 and CDR2: MNHEY and SMNVEV (reference sequence). CDR3 loop: CASSKTRQEETQYF. DNA for the CDR3: TGTGCCAGCAGCAAGACTAGGCAGGAGGAGACCCAGTACTTC.

The chain carries TRBV25-1 and TRBJ1-1, with D possibly matching TRBD1 (6 bases). The germline V gene encodes CDR1 MGHDK and CDR2 SYGVNS. Trimming cost V 4 bases and J 4 bases, with 19 bases left between them. This CDR3 comprises 16 residues. CDR3 DNA: TGTGCCAGCAGTGGAGTGGGGGTGAGGGGGAGCACTGAAGCTTTCTTT. Translated: CASSGVGVRGSTEAFF.

This sequence joins TRBV9 and TRBJ2-4; 7 nucleotides match TRBD2. The last part of the DNA fits TRBJ2-7 better; the J call may be wrong. The CDR3 consists of 14 residues. The V gene's germline CDR1 is SGDLS and CDR2 YYNGEE. CDR3 region: CASSGVGGADEQYF. CDR3 DNA sequence: TGTGCCAGCAGCGGCGTGGGAGGGGCGGACGAGCAGTACTTC.

The chain is built from TRBV9 and TRBJ2-1; TRBD1 is a possible D gene (6 bases). The V gene lost 2 bases and the J gene lost 4 bases, with 10 bases spanning the gap. CDR1 and CDR2 from the germline V gene are SGDLS and YYNGEE. The CDR3 loop spans 14 amino acids. CDR3 loop: CASSVGDKYNEQFF. The CDR3 nucleotides read TGTGCCAGCAGCGTTGGGGACAAATACAATGAGCAGTTCTTC.

This clonotype was seen only a few times. Here the CDR3 DNA reads TGTGCCAGCAGCCAAGCTTTAAGCGGGGGGGCCAATGAGCAGTTCTTC. Translated: CASSQALSGGANEQFF. The V and J genes are TRBV3-1 and TRBJ2-1, with TRBD2 matching over 10 bases. J lost 6 bases, V lost 1 base, and 6 bases had no gene match. CDR1 is LGHDT, CDR2 YNNKEL, per germline (reference sequence). The CDR3 is made up of 16 amino acids.

The V call is TRBV11-1, the J call TRBJ2-2; 8 bases align to TRBD2. From germline, CDR1 is SGHAT and CDR2 FQDESV (reference sequence). This CDR3 region has 14 residues. Losses at the gene ends were 5 bases for V and 6 bases for J; bases not matched to a gene: 5. CDR3 sequence (DNA): TGTGCCAGCAGCCCAGAGGGACTAGCCGGGGAGCTGTTTTTT. Translating it yields CASSPEGLAGELFF.

V gene TRBV20-1 combines with J gene TRBJ1-5; tentatively, D is TRBD1 (6 bases). Trimming left V 1 base short and J 14 bases short, with 12 bases between. Germline-derived CDR1 and CDR2 are DFQATT and SNEGSKA (reference sequence). The CDR3 is 11 amino acids. CDR3 amino acids: CSARARQEEHF. In nucleotides, the CDR3 is TGCAGTGCTAGAGCTAGACAGGAGGAGCATTTT.

The chain carries TRBV5-1 and TRBJ1-5, with a weak D call TRBD1 (5 bases). In germline, CDR1 is SGHRS, CDR2 YFSETQ. This CDR3 region has 16 residues. V was clipped by 8 bases and J by 3 bases, with 21 bases between them. CDR3 residues: CASRAGSSNDNQPQHF. Here the CDR3 DNA reads TGCGCCAGTCGGGCAGGGTCGAGTAATGACAATCAGCCCCAGCATTTT.